Listed here are 16 T cell receptor beta chains from one sample, sequenced in a study of blood T cells in healthy people across ages. Using a J-beta primer mix together with a sample-barcoded 5' primer, a second PCR was run for roughly 7 to 12 cycles. Each CDR3 protein gets one entry after TCRdb re-called the 5' RACE reads with MiXCR. This sample yields roughly 730,000 distinct CDR3 sequences, of which roughly 50% are seen a single time; roughly 25% belongs to the top ten. Specimen: blood. The receptors were sampled from a man aged 35-49 years in good health.

CDR3 nucleotides: TGTGCCAGCAGTTCCCAATCGGAGACCCAGTACTTC. Protein product: CASSSQSETQYF. The chain carries TRBV7-2 and TRBJ2-5; D call uncertain. The CDR3 is 12 amino acids. Germline CDR1 reads SGHTA; CDR2 reads FQGNSA. Trimming pared 6 bases from V and 5 bases from J, leaving 10 bases between.

This chain uses TRBV20-1 with TRBJ2-7; 9 bases map to TRBD1. V lost 0 bases, J lost 6 bases, and 15 bases stayed unmatched. CDR1 is DFQATT, CDR2 SNEGSKA, per germline (reference sequence). This CDR3 has 17 residues. Written as DNA, the CDR3 is TGCAGTGCTAGAGATGTACAGGGGGCGGCTCTGCTCTCCGAGCAGTACTTC. As protein: CSARDVQGAALLSEQYF.

V usage is TRBV29-1 and J usage is TRBJ2-7, with TRBD1 as a possible D gene (6 bases). The CDR3 is 14 residues long. Germline V gene sequence: CDR1 SQVTM, CDR2 ANQGSEA. The V end lost 5 bases, the J end lost 3 bases, and 17 bases lay between the germline ends. The CDR3 DNA sequence: TGCAGCGTTCGCAATCCGGGACACCTCTACGAGCAGTACTTC. Protein sequence: CSVRNPGHLYEQYF.

This rearrangement joins TRBV15 to TRBJ2-5, with 13 positions matching TRBD2. CDR3 size: 16 residues. CDR1 is LNHNV and CDR2 is YYDKDF in the germline V gene (reference sequence). The V segment lost 7 bases and the J segment 11 bases; nucleotides outside the gene matches: 16. The DNA of the CDR3 is TGTGCCACCAAAGGCGGACTAGCGGGAGAGGGCAATGAGCAGTACTTC. Its protein product is CATKGGLAGEGNEQYF.

This clonotype was counted only a few times. The chain couples TRBV6-2 or TRBV6-3 to TRBJ2-5; TRBD2 matches at 11 bases. The J call may be in error: the DNA end matches TRBJ2-7 better. Germline V gene data show CDR1 as MNHEY and CDR2 as SVGEGT. The CDR3 spans 19 residues. The CDR3 here is CASSALRLAGTSRGYEQYF. As DNA, the CDR3 is TGTGCCAGCAGTGCGCTTCGACTAGCGGGGACTTCAAGAGGTTACGAGCAGTACTTC.

The sample holds a few counts of this clonotype. Written as DNA, the CDR3 is TGTGCCAGCAGTTTTGTGGGGGACCAAGAGACCCAGTACTTC. This encodes CASSFVGDQETQYF. The chain has TRBV12-3 or TRBV12-4 and TRBJ2-5; the D call may be TRBD1 or TRBD2 (5 bases each). Trimming took off 3 bases at V and 0 bases at J, with 8 bases between the two ends. The CDR3 covers 14 residues.

In this sample, this clonotype turned up a few times. A read error may produce the germline difference seen at one junction end. This chain uses TRBV5-1 with TRBJ1-5, with TRBD1 as a possible D gene (5 bases). This CDR3 has 15 amino acids. The germline V gene encodes CDR1 SGHRS and CDR2 YFSETQ. This CDR3 is CASSLDSYSNQPQHF. The CDR3 coding sequence is TGTGCCAGCAGTTTAGACAGCTATAGCAATCAGCCCCAGCATTTT.

The rearrangement links TRBV19 to TRBJ2-4, with D unclear. CDR3 length: 13 residues. Per the germline V gene, CDR1 is LNHDA and CDR2 is SQIVND (reference sequence). V was clipped by 2 bases and J by 9 bases, with 11 bases between them. The CDR3 reads CASSIPLRGIQYF. CDR3 DNA: TGTGCCAGTAGTATACCGCTTCGAGGCATTCAGTACTTC.

This clonotype was seen many times. V usage is TRBV11-2 and J usage is TRBJ1-2; D remains ambiguous. The length of the CDR3 is 13 residues. The V gene's germline CDR1 is SGHAT and CDR2 FQNNGV. Deletions cut 0 bases from V and 8 bases from J, with 10 bases between. The CDR3 DNA is TGTGCCAGCAGCTTAGACCCATCCGGGGGCTACACCTTC. Translation gives CASSLDPSGGYTF. Using reference TRBV11-2 and TRBJ1-2 for the parts outside the CDR3, the full variable domain is EAGVAQSPRYKIIEKRQSVAFWCNPISGHATLYWYQQILGQGPKLLIQFQNNGVVDDSQLPKDRFSAERLKGVDSTLKIQPAKLEDSAVYLCASSLDPSGGYTFGSGTRLTVV.

Only a few counts were recorded for this clonotype. J is TRBJ2-7 and V is TRBV4-2; either TRBD1 or TRBD2 may supply D (6 bases each). The V gene lost 0 bases and the J gene lost 4 bases, with 13 bases spanning the gap. This CDR3 comprises 15 residues. Germline CDR1 LGHNA, CDR2 YNFKEQ. This CDR3 reads CASSQERDTVYEQYF. The CDR3, as DNA: TGTGCCAGCAGCCAAGAGCGGGACACCGTATACGAGCAGTACTTC.

The chain has TRBV10-2 and TRBJ2-4; D is ambiguous. The DNA end is a closer match to TRBJ2-7, so the J assignment may be wrong. CDR1 is WSHSY, CDR2 SAAADI, per germline. The CDR3 length is 13 residues. CDR3 nucleotide sequence: TGCGCCAGCAGTGACCCCGACTGGAACGAGCAGTACTTC. Encoded protein: CASSDPDWNEQYF.

This clonotype was picked up many times. The V and J genes are TRBV24-1 and TRBJ1-2, with 9 nucleotides matching TRBD1. V was pared by 7 bases and J by 5 bases, with 13 bases of the junction left unmatched. The CDR3 is made up of 16 amino acids. Germline CDR1 KGHDR, CDR2 SFDVKD. CDR3: CATRGPGQGEGYGYTF. CDR3 nucleotide sequence: TGTGCCACCAGGGGCCCGGGACAGGGCGAGGGGTATGGCTACACCTTC.

CDR3 loop: CASSLVGGGPLGYGYTF. CDR3 bases: TGTGCCAGCAGTTTGGTTGGAGGGGGCCCGCTGGGGTATGGCTACACCTTC. The rearrangement uses TRBV12-3 or TRBV12-4 and TRBJ1-2, with TRBD1 matching 7 bases. The CDR3 consists of 17 residues. V trimming: 3 bases; J trimming: 5 bases; junction bases outside the gene matches: 15.

This clonotype showed up just a few times. The rearrangement links TRBV4-2 to TRBJ1-2; TRBD1 matches 9 bases. The CDR3 extends over 19 amino acids. V lost 1 base and J lost 5; bases outside the gene matches: 17. Germline V gives CDR1 LGHNA, CDR2 YNFKEQ. The CDR3 DNA reads TGTGCCAGCAGCCAAGGAGAATTGGGCGGGACAGGGTTCCGATATGGCTACACCTTC. The encoded protein is CASSQGELGGTGFRYGYTF.

The DNA for the CDR3 is TGTGCCAGCAGTCGGACCACAGGCACAGATACGCAGTATTTT. Translation: CASSRTTGTDTQYF. The chain has TRBV12-3 or TRBV12-4 and TRBJ2-3; no clear D. Trimming took 5 bases from V and 1 from J, leaving 10 bases between them. CDR3 length: 14 amino acids.

This chain links TRBV4-2 with TRBJ2-1; 7 positions agree with TRBD2. CDR3 size: 13 residues. After removal of 4 bases from V and 5 bases from J, the junction contained 2 bases not matched to a gene. Germline CDR1 LGHNA, CDR2 YNFKEQ. The CDR3: CASSRLADNEQFF. The CDR3 region has the DNA TGTGCCAGCAGCCGTCTAGCGGACAATGAGCAGTTCTTC.